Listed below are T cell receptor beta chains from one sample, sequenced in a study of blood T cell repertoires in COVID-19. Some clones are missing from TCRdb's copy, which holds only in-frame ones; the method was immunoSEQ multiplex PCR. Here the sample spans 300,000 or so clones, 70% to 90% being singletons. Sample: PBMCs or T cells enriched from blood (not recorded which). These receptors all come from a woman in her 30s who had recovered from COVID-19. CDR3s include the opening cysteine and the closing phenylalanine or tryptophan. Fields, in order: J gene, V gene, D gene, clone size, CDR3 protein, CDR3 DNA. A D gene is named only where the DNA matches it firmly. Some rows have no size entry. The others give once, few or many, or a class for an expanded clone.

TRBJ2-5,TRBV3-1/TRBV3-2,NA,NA,CASRTQWGGADETQYF,TGTGCCAGCAGAACACAGTGGGGGGGGGCGGATGAGACCCAGTACTTC
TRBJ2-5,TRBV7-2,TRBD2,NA,CASSTRGTSGGATETQYF,TGTGCCAGCAGCACCCGGGGGACTAGCGGGGGGGCCACCGAGACCCAGTACTTC
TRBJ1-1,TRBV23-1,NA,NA,CASTNRGQKNTEAFF,TGCGCCAGCACAAATCGAGGACAGAAGAACACTGAAGCTTTCTTT
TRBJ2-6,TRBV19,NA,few,CASSWRNSGANVLTF,TGTGCCAGTAGTTGGCGGAACTCTGGGGCCAACGTCCTGACTTTC
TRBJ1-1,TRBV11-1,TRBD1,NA,CASSLRTGWRTEAFF,TGTGCCAGCAGCTTGAGGACAGGGTGGAGGACTGAAGCTTTCTTT
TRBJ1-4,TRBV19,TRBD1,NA,CASSIPRGRGEKLFF,TGTGCCAGTAGTATTCCCAGGGGGCGCGGCGAAAAACTGTTTTTT
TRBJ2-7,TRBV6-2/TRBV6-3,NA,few,CASSYGTPGEQYF,TGTGCCAGCAGTTACGGGACTCCAGGCGAGCAGTACTTC
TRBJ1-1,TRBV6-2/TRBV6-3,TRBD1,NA,CASSYVTGGGTEAFF,TGTGCCAGCAGTTACGTAACAGGGGGCGGCACTGAAGCTTTCTTT
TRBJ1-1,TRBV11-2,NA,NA,CASSQQATNTEAFF,TGTGCCAGCAGTCAACAGGCGACGAACACTGAAGCTTTCTTT
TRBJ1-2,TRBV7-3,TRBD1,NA,CASSPTGGGLGYTF,TGTGCCAGCAGCCCGACAGGGGGGGGACTCGGCTACACCTTC
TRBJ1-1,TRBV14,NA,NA,CASSGDRYRNTEAFF,TGTGCCAGCAGCGGTGACAGATACAGGAACACTGAAGCTTTCTTT
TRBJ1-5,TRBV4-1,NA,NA,CASSPLGRGRGDGRPQHF,TGCGCCAGCAGCCCTCTAGGAAGAGGGCGCGGGGACGGTCGGCCCCAGCATTTT
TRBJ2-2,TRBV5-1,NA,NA,CASSAGPANTGELFF,TGCGCCAGCAGCGCGGGCCCCGCGAACACCGGGGAGCTGTTTTTT
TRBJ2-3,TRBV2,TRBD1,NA,CASRGGTGGDDTQYF,TGTGCCAGCAGAGGAGGGACAGGGGGTGATGATACGCAGTATTTT
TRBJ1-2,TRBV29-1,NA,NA,CSVGRGQGYTF,TGCAGCGTTGGGCGGGGGCAGGGCTACACCTTC
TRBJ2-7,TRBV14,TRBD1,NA,CASSRALGQGDYEQYF,TGTGCCAGCAGCCGGGCCCTAGGACAGGGGGACTACGAGCAGTACTTC
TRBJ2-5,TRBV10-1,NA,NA,CASSGRGQETQYF,TGCGCCAGCAGTGGCCGGGGGCAAGAGACCCAGTACTTC
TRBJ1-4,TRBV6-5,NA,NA,CASRGTGFGEKLFF,TGTGCCAGCAGGGGAACAGGGTTCGGTGAAAAACTGTTTTTT
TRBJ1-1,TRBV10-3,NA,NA,CAISGAQEAFF,TGTGCCATCAGTGGGGCACAAGAAGCTTTCTTT
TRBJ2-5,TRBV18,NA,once,CASSPPGFSETQYF,TGTGCCAGCTCACCACCGGGCTTTTCAGAGACCCAGTACTTC
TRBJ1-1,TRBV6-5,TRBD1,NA,CASKTDRVDTEAFF,TGTGCCAGCAAGACTGACAGGGTGGACACTGAAGCTTTCTTT
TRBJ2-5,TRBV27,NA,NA,CASSFLNSRQETQYF,TGTGCCAGCAGTTTCCTAAACTCGAGGCAAGAGACCCAGTACTTC
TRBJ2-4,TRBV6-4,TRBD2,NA,CASSDSAGVGNIQYF,TGTGCCAGCAGTGACTCAGCGGGGGTCGGAAACATTCAGTACTTC
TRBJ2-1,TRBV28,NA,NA,CASSSLGGPPFF,TGTGCCAGCAGTTCTCTCGGGGGACCCCCGTTCTTC
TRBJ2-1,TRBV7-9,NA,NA,CASSLDGLNNEQFF,TGTGCCAGCAGCTTAGACGGGTTGAACAATGAGCAGTTCTTC
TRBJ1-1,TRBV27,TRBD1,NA,CASTQSGTGVSLRAGNTEAFF,TGTGCCAGCACCCAAAGCGGGACAGGGGTGAGCCTAAGAGCCGGGAACACTGAAGCTTTCTTT
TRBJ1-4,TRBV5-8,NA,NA,CASSADSLEKLFF,TGTGCCAGCAGCGCCGACAGTCTAGAAAAACTGTTTTTT
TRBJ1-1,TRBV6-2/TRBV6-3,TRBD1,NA,CASSSQGARGVEAFF,TGTGCCAGCAGTTCCCAGGGGGCGCGCGGGGTTGAAGCTTTCTTT
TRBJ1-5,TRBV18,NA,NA,CASSPLGGLNQPQHF,TGTGCCAGCTCACCGCTTGGAGGGCTCAATCAGCCCCAGCATTTT
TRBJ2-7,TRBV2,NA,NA,CASPCSSSSLLWQYF,TGTGCCAGCCCTTGTAGCAGCTCATCCCTCCTTTGGCAGTACTTC
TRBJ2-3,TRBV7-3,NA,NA,CASSLSGGATDTQYF,TGTGCCAGCAGCTTAAGCGGGGGCGCCACAGATACGCAGTATTTT
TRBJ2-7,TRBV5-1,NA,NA,CASSLDNNYEQYF,TGCGCCAGCAGCTTGGATAACAACTACGAGCAGTACTTC
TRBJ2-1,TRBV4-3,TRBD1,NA,CASSQGRTGWGNEQFF,TGCGCCAGCAGCCAAGGGCGGACAGGGTGGGGCAATGAGCAGTTCTTC
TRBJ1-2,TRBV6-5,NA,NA,CASSTQGNYGYTF,TGTGCCAGCAGTACACAGGGAAACTATGGCTACACCTTC
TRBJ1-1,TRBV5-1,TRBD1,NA,CASSSSPRQGVTEAFF,TGCGCCAGCAGCTCGTCCCCCCGACAGGGGGTGACTGAAGCTTTCTTT
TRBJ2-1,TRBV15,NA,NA,CATSRDGAGNNEQFF,TGTGCCACCAGCAGAGATGGGGCAGGCAACAATGAGCAGTTCTTC
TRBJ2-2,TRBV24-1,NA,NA,CATSSAGPSNTGELFF,TGTGCCACCAGTTCGGCGGGCCCTTCGAACACCGGGGAGCTGTTTTTT
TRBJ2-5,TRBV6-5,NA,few,CASSYRRGVLRETQYF,TGTGCCAGCAGTTACCGACGGGGTGTTCTCCGAGAGACCCAGTACTTC
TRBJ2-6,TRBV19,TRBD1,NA,CASSIQGAGANVLTF,TGTGCCAGTAGTATTCAGGGGGCTGGGGCCAACGTCCTGACTTTC
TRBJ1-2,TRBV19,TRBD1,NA,CASSAGQGAFGYTF,TGTGCCAGTAGTGCCGGACAGGGGGCCTTTGGCTACACCTTC
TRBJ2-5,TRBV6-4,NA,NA,CASSSEYGETQYF,TGTGCCAGCAGTTCGGAGTACGGTGAGACCCAGTACTTC
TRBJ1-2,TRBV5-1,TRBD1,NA,CASSLVGGQGSYGYTF,TGCGCCAGCAGCTTGGTTGGGGGACAGGGATCCTATGGCTACACCTTC
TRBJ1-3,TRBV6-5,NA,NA,CASSYSPGNGNTIYF,TGTGCCAGCAGTTACTCTCCAGGGAATGGAAACACCATATATTTT
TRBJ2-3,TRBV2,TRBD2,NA,CASRQLAGGPDTQYF,TGTGCCAGCAGGCAACTAGCGGGGGGGCCAGATACGCAGTATTTT
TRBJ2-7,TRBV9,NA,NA,CASSEDSNEQYF,TGTGCCAGCAGCGAAGACAGCAACGAGCAGTACTTC
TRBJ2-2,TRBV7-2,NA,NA,CASSLSYTGELFF,TGTGCCAGCAGTCTAAGCTATACCGGGGAGCTGTTTTTT
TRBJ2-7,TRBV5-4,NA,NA,CASSTNREPYEQYF,TGTGCCAGCAGCACCAACAGGGAACCCTACGAGCAGTACTTC
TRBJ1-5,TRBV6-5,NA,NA,CASSPQGNQPQHF,TGTGCCAGCAGTCCACAGGGAAATCAGCCCCAGCATTTT
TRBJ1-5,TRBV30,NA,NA,CAWSIVGHSSNQPQHF,TGTGCCTGGAGTATTGTGGGACACAGTAGCAATCAGCCCCAGCATTTT
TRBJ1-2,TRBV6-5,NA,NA,CASSPFYGYTF,TGTGCCAGCAGTCCCTTCTATGGCTACACCTTC
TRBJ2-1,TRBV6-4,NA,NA,CASSDSRAEQFF,TGTGCCAGCAGTGACTCGAGGGCAGAGCAGTTCTTC
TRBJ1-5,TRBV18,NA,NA,CASSRELGEYQPQHF,TGTGCCAGCTCACGAGAGCTCGGGGAATATCAGCCCCAGCATTTT
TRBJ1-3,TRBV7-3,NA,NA,CASSLAPSSGNTIYF,TGTGCCAGCAGCTTGGCTCCGTCCTCTGGAAACACCATATATTTT
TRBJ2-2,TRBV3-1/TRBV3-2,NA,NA,CASSLPVGGNTGELFF,TGTGCCAGCAGCCTACCTGTGGGGGGTAACACCGGGGAGCTGTTTTTT
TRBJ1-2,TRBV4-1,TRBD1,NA,CASSHADGQTGSLYGYTF,TGCGCCAGCAGCCACGCCGACGGGCAGACAGGGAGCCTCTATGGCTACACCTTC
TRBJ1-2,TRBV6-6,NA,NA,CASSYLGVALFGYTF,TGTGCCAGCAGTTATCTTGGAGTGGCCCTTTTTGGCTACACCTTC